The present T cell receptor (beta chain) was sequenced within a study of shared clonotypes between healthy human individuals. Under the authors' procedure: Filtering differed since immunoSEQ provided only junctions, with no quality scores. The table came from immunoSEQ multiplex PCR; TCRdb's copy has only in-frame clones and leaves some out. That table furnishes V, J and clone size, whereas the DNA furnished D and trimming. The sample includes 450,000 to 500,000 clones, approximately 81% of them seen just once. There are 15 residues in the CDR3. CDR1 is SGHRS and CDR2 is YFSETQ in the germline V gene. Trimming took off 4 bases at V and 7 bases at J, with 17 bases between the two ends. Study findings and constraints: Clonotype sharing among donors was thought likely to change with sequencing depth.

About this clone itself: The antigen is undetermined.

Sequenced sample: PBMCs. The chain links TRBV5-1 to TRBJ2-2, with D possibly TRBD1 on 5 matching bases. The origin of this receptor is a woman aged 40-49 years in good health. Some clones in this sample may be carry-over from other donors' samples. This chain's CDR3 is CASSLIDSSYGELFF. DNA for the CDR3: TGCGCCAGCAGCCTCATCGACAGTAGCTACGGGGAGCTGTTTTTT. Full variable domain (rest looked up from reference TRBV5-1 and TRBJ2-2): KAGVTQTPRYLIKTRGQQVTLSCSPISGHRSVSWYQQTPGQGLQFLFEYFSETQRNKGNFPGRFSGRQFSNSRSEMNVSTLELGDSALYLCASSLIDSSYGELFFGEGSRLTVL.